This TCR beta chain came from a study of CD8 T cells in ankylosing spondylitis (dated by TCRdb to about 2017). Study-level background: T cell receptor beta repertoires were profiled in healthy donors and ankylosing spondylitis patients so that disease-linked TCR variants could be found. In total, the full study cohort was made up of nearly 110 healthy donors and approximately 27 ankylosing spondylitis patients. Samples of peripheral blood were taken, and for ankylosing spondylitis patients, synovial fluid was collected as well.

Findings and caveats that apply to the study as a whole: The disease-linked clones had a CD8+ phenotype and were found at relatively low frequencies in peripheral blood. The disease-linked clones were reported to be significantly enriched in matched synovial fluid samples from ankylosing spondylitis patients. Some motif variants had previously been reported in the synovial fluid and blood of reactive arthritis patients, which suggests shared mechanisms of disease initiation. Blood from ankylosing spondylitis patients appeared to be characterized by a TCR beta motif made up of seven or eight highly homologous amino acid variants.

This clonotype has just a few counts. The antigen it binds to is not known. One base away there is no much larger clone; base qualities are not given. From the germline V gene, CDR1 is SGHTA and CDR2 is FQGNSA. Including the terminal cysteine and phenylalanine, the CDR3 comprises 14 residues. The DNA shown is the 42-base CDR3, in frame from base 1. V is clipped by 0 bases and J by 4 bases, and the sequence between their germline boundaries is 9 bases long. Instrument used: Illumina HiSeq 2500. Quantitative 5'-RACE with molecular barcodes was used to prepare TCR beta libraries. On the study's bioinformatics: A new computational method based on a probabilistic model of VDJ rearrangement was used to identify disease-linked TCR variants. Clones were called with MiXCR by TCRdb after fastp trimmed the public reads at Q25, and only in-frame beta chains were retained. When rows share a CDR3 protein, they turn into one entry using the most common DNA and genes. TCRdb, rather than the study authors, made the V and J calls. The sample records a few hundred thousand distinct CDR3 sequences, approximately 20% of which are singletons. The ten largest clones capture over 25% of the sample.

The TCR was taken from a male donor with ankylosing spondylitis or in good health (not recorded which). The chain uses TRBV7-2 and TRBJ1-1; the D segment could be TRBD1, given 6 matching bases. Sequenced sample: blood, either unsorted or a sorted T cell fraction (not recorded which). The nucleotides read TGTGCCAGCAGCTTAGCGGGGGCTAGCACTGAAGCTTTCTTT. Translated, it gives CASSLAGASTEAFF.